Listed below are T cell receptor beta chains from one sample, sequenced in a study of CD8+ T cells in alopecia areata. Method: immunoSEQ multiplex PCR; TCRdb's copy keeps in-frame clones and lacks some. The table records over 150,000 clones, just under 60% of them present only once. The sequencing here drew on CD4+ T cells sorted from blood, taken at week 0. The receptors derive from a human donor with alopecia areata. The CDR3 runs from the conserved cysteine through the conserved F or W. D genes are given only for firm matches. The size entry is marked missing in some rows and otherwise reads once, few, many or a size class.

clone_size: .; v_call: TRBV5-1; j_call: TRBJ2-5; d_call: .; cdr3_nt: TGCGCCAGCAGCTTGGTGGGTCAGGGAGAGACCCAGTACTTC; cdr3_aa: CASSLVGQGETQYF
clone_size: few; v_call: TRBV10-3; j_call: TRBJ1-5; d_call: .; cdr3_nt: TGTGCCATCAGTGAGTCCCAGGGCAATCAGCCCCAGCATTTT; cdr3_aa: CAISESQGNQPQHF
clone_size: .; v_call: TRBV7-6; j_call: TRBJ1-6; d_call: .; cdr3_nt: TGTGCCAGCAGCTTAGGCTCGCAGGGTAATTCACCCCTCCACTTT; cdr3_aa: CASSLGSQGNSPLHF
clone_size: .; v_call: TRBV30; j_call: TRBJ1-5; d_call: .; cdr3_nt: TGTGCCTGGAGTTTTTCAGGGGTGAATCAGCCCCAGCATTTT; cdr3_aa: CAWSFSGVNQPQHF
clone_size: .; v_call: TRBV29-1; j_call: TRBJ2-3; d_call: .; cdr3_nt: TGCAGCGTTGCCCCGGTTTTGCGTACGCAGTATTTT; cdr3_aa: CSVAPVLRTQYF
clone_size: .; v_call: TRBV7-9; j_call: TRBJ1-2; d_call: .; cdr3_nt: TGTGCCAGCAGCGCTAAGTATGGACAGTTGGCTGACTATGGCTACACCTTC; cdr3_aa: CASSAKYGQLADYGYTF
clone_size: .; v_call: TRBV15; j_call: TRBJ1-5; d_call: .; cdr3_nt: TGTGCCACCTCCCGACTCAATCAGCCCCAGCATTTT; cdr3_aa: CATSRLNQPQHF
clone_size: .; v_call: TRBV5-1; j_call: TRBJ2-3; d_call: TRBD2; cdr3_nt: TGCGCCAGCAGCCTTAGCGGGGGCGACGCAGATACGCAGTATTTT; cdr3_aa: CASSLSGGDADTQYF
clone_size: .; v_call: TRBV30; j_call: TRBJ1-1; d_call: .; cdr3_nt: TGTGCCTGGACCAATGTCAGGGTAGTGAACACTGAAGCTTTCTTT; cdr3_aa: CAWTNVRVVNTEAFF
clone_size: few; v_call: TRBV5-8; j_call: TRBJ1-4; d_call: .; cdr3_nt: TGTGCCAGCAGCCGGACAGCCCTTGCAACTAATGAAAAACTGTTTTTT; cdr3_aa: CASSRTALATNEKLFF
clone_size: .; v_call: TRBV7-2; j_call: TRBJ1-2; d_call: .; cdr3_nt: TGTGCCAGCAGCTCTCAACACGGGGGCGGCTACACCTTC; cdr3_aa: CASSSQHGGGYTF
clone_size: .; v_call: TRBV5-6; j_call: TRBJ2-7; d_call: .; cdr3_nt: TGTGCCAGCAGCTTCGGCTACGAGCAGTACTTC; cdr3_aa: CASSFGYEQYF
clone_size: .; v_call: TRBV2; j_call: TRBJ2-1; d_call: .; cdr3_nt: TGTGCCAGCAGTGATTATGAGCAGTTCTTC; cdr3_aa: CASSDYEQFF
clone_size: once; v_call: TRBV5-1; j_call: TRBJ2-5; d_call: .; cdr3_nt: TGCGCCAGCAGCAGGAAGACAGAGACCCAGTACTTC; cdr3_aa: CASSRKTETQYF